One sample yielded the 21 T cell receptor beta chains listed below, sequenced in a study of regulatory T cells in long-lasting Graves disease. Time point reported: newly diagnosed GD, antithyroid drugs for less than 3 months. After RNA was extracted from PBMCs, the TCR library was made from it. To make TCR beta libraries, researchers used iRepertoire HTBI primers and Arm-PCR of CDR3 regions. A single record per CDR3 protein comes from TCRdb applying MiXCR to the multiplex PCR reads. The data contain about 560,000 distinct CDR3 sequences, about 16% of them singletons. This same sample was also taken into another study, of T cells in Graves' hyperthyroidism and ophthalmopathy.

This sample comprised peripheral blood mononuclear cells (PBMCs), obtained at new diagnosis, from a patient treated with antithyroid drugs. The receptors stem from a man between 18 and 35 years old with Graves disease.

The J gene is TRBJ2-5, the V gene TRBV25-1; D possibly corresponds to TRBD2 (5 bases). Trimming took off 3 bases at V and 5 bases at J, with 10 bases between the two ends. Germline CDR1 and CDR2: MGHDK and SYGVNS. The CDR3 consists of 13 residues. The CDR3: CASSDAGLETQYF. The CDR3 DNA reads TGTGCCAGCAGTGACGCGGGTTTGGAGACCCAGTACTTC.

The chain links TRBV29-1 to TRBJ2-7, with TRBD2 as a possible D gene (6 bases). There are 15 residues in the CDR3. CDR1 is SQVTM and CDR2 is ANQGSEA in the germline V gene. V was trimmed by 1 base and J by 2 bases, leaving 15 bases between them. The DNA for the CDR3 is TGCAGCGTTGAAGGCCCGGGACTCCAACCCTACGAGCAGTACTTC. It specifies CSVEGPGLQPYEQYF.

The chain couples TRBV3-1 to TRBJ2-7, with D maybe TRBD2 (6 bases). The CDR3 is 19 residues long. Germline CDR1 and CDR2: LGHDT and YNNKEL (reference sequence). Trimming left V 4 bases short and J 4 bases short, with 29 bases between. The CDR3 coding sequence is TGTGCCAGCAGCCCGTTCAATCTCGCCGGGACTGGATCCCTTTACGAGCAGTACTTC. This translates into CASSPFNLAGTGSLYEQYF.

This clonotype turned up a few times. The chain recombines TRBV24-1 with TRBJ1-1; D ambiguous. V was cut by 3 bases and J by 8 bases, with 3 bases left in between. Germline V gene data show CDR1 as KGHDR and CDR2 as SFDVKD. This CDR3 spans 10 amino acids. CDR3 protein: CATSDIEAFF. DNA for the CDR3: TGTGCCACCAGTGATATCGAAGCTTTCTTT.

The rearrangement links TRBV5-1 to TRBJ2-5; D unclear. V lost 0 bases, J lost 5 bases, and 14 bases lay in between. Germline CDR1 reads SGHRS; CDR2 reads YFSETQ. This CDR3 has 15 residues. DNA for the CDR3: TGCGCCAGCAGCTTGGACCCCGGACGGCCGGAGACCCAGTACTTC. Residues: CASSLDPGRPETQYF.

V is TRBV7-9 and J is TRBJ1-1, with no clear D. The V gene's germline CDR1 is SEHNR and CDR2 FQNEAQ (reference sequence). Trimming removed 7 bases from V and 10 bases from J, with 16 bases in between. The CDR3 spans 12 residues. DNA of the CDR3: TGTGCCAGCACCCTAAAGGACCTGGGAGCTTTCTTT. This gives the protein CASTLKDLGAFF.

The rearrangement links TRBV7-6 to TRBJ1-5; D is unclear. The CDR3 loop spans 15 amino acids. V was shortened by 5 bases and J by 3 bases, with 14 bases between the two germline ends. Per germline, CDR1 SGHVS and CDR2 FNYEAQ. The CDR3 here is CASSPVEGPNQPQHF. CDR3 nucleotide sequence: TGTGCCAGCAGCCCCGTGGAGGGCCCCAATCAGCCCCAGCATTTT.

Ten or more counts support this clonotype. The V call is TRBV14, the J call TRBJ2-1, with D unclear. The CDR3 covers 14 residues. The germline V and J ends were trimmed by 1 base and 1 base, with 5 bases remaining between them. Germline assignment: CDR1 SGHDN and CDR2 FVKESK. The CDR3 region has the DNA TGTGCCAGCAGCCAAGTGGCGTCCTACAATGAGCAGTTCTTC. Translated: CASSQVASYNEQFF. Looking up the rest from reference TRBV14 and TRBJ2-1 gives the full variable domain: EAGVTQFPSHSVIEKGQTVTLRCDPISGHDNLYWYRRVMGKEIKFLLHFVKESKQDESGMPNNRFLAERTGGTYSTLKVQPAELEDSGVYFCASSQVASYNEQFFGPGTRLTVL.

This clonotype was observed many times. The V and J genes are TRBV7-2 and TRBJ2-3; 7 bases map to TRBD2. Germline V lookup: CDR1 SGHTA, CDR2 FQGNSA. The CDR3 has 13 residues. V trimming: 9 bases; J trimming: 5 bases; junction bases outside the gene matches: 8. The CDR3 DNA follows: TGTGCCAGTATGAGGGGACTAAGAGATACGCAGTATTTT. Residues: CASMRGLRDTQYF.

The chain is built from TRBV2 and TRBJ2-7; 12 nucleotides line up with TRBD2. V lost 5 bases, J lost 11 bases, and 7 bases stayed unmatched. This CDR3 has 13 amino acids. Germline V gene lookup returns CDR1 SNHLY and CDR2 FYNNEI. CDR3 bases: TGTGCCAGCAGTAGCGGACTAGCGGGATCGGAGTACTTC. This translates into CASSSGLAGSEYF.

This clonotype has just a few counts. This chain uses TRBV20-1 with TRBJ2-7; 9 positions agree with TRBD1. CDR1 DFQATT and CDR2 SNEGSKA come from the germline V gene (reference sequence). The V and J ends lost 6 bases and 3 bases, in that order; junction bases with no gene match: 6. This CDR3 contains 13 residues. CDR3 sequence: CSAGTGLHYEQYF. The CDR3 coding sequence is TGCAGTGCGGGGACAGGGCTACACTACGAGCAGTACTTC.

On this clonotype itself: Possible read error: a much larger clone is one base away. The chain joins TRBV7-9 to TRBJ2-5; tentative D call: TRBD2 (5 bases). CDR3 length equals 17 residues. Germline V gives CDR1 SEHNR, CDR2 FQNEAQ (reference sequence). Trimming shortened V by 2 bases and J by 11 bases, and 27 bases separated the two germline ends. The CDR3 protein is CASSLYGGGSSYNEQYF. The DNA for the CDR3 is TGTGCCAGCAGCTTATACGGAGGCGGAAGCTCCTACAATGAGCAGTACTTC.

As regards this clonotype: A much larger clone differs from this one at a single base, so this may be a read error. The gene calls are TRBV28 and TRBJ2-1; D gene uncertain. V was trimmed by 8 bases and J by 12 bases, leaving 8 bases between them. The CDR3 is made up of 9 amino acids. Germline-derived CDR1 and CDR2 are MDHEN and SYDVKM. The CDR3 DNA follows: TGTGCCAGCGGGCATGGGCAGTTCTTC. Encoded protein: CASGHGQFF.

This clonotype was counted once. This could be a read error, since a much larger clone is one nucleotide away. The CDR3 region is CASSVHRSLTYGYTF. In nucleotides, the CDR3 is TGTGCCAGCTCAGTGCACCGCTCATTAACCTATGGCTACACCTTC. This chain connects TRBV18 to TRBJ1-2; no definite D call. Trimming stripped 5 bases from V and 4 bases from J, with 17 bases between. The length of the CDR3 is 15 residues. Germline lookup yields CDR1 KGHSH and CDR2 LQKENI. Variable domain in full (rest from reference TRBV18 and TRBJ1-2): NAGVMQNPRHLVRRRGQEARLRCSPMKGHSHVYWYRQLPEEGLKFMVYLQKENIIDESGMPKERFSAEFPKEGPSILRIQQVVRGDSAAYFCASSVHRSLTYGYTFGSGTRLTVV.

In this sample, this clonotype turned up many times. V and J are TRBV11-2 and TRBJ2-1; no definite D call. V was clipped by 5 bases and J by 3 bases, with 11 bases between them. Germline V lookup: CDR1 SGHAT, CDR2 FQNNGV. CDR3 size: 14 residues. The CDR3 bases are TGTGCCAGCAGCGACCCCGGCGGCTACAATGAGCAGTTCTTC. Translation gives CASSDPGGYNEQFF.

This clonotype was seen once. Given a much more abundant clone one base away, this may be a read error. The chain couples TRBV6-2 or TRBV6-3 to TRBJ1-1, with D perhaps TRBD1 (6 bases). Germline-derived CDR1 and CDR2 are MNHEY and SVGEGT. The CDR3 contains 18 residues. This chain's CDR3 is CTSSDGPGQVLMNTEAFF. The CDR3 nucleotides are TGTACCAGCAGTGACGGCCCGGGACAAGTTCTCATGAACACTGAAGCTTTCTTT.

CDR3 in amino acids: CASSEANTGELFF. As DNA, the CDR3 is TGTGCCAGCAGCGAGGCGAACACCGGGGAGCTGTTTTTT. The gene calls are TRBV9 and TRBJ2-2; D ambiguous. This CDR3 is 13 amino acids long. Germline CDR1 reads SGDLS; CDR2 reads YYNGEE. Trimming pared 3 bases from V and 0 bases from J, leaving 3 bases between.

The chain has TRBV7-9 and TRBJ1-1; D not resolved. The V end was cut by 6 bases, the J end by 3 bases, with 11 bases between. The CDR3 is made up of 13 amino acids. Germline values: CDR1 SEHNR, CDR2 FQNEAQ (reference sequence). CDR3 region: CASRSDLHTEAFF. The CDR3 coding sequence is TGTGCCAGCAGATCGGACCTTCACACTGAAGCTTTCTTT.

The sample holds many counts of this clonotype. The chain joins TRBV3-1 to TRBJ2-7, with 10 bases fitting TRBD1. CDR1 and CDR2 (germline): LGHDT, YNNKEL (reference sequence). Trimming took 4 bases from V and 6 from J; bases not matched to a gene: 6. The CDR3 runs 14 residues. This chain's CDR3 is CASSPRQGAGEQYF. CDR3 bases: TGTGCCAGCAGCCCTCGACAGGGGGCGGGCGAGCAGTACTTC.

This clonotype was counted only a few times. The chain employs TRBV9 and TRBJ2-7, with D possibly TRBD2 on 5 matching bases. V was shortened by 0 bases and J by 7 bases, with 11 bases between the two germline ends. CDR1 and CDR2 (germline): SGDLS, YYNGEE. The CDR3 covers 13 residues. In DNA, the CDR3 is TGTGCCAGCAGCGTAGTTGCGGGTCGTGAGCAGTACTTC. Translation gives CASSVVAGREQYF.

CDR3: CAITDTSPYEQYF. The CDR3 nucleotides read TGTGCCATCACCGACACCTCCCCCTACGAGCAGTACTTC. The rearrangement uses TRBV10-3 and TRBJ2-7, with no clear D. Germline V CDR1 and CDR2: ENHRY, SYGVKD. The CDR3 totals 13 residues. V was pared by 7 bases and J by 2 bases, with 12 bases between.